These 17 T cell receptor beta chains originate from one sample sequenced in a study of T cells in Graves' hyperthyroidism and ophthalmopathy. Researchers took RNA transcripts and amplified the TCR beta CDR3 regions from them. During a first-round RT-PCR of the TCR CDR3, the HTBI primer set was used. TCRdb re-derived calls from the multiplex PCR reads in MiXCR, one entry per CDR3 protein. The sample has hundreds of thousands of distinct CDR3 sequences; 18% are singletons. Sequencing used blood. Receptors originate from a woman in her forties or fifties with Graves' hyperthyroidism that later progressed to Graves' ophthalmopathy.

This clonotype was counted ten times or more. The V gene is TRBV5-1, the J gene TRBJ1-2; TRBD1 is a possible D gene (5 bases). The CDR3 sequence is 16 residues long. The V gene lost 1 base and the J gene lost 8 bases, with 21 bases spanning the gap. Germline V gene lookup returns CDR1 SGHRS and CDR2 YFSETQ. CDR3 coding DNA: TGCGCCAGCAGCTTGACTTCCGGACAAGCCTTGAGGGGCTACACCTTC. Protein sequence: CASSLTSGQALRGYTF.

This chain connects TRBV11-2 to TRBJ1-5; a possible D gene is TRBD1 (6 bases). The CDR3 spans 15 residues. The V and J ends lost 1 base and 4 bases respectively, with 11 bases between them. The germline gives CDR1 SGHAT, CDR2 FQNNGV. Here the CDR3 reads CASSLAGTHNQPQHF. CDR3 sequence (DNA): TGTGCCAGCAGCTTAGCAGGGACACATAATCAGCCCCAGCATTTT. Combining the CDR3 with reference TRBV11-2 and TRBJ1-5 gives the whole variable domain EAGVAQSPRYKIIEKRQSVAFWCNPISGHATLYWYQQILGQGPKLLIQFQNNGVVDDSQLPKDRFSAERLKGVDSTLKIQPAKLEDSAVYLCASSLAGTHNQPQHFGDGTRLSIL.

The genes are TRBV7-3 and TRBJ1-2; D gene uncertain. Trimming cost V 5 bases and J 4 bases, with 14 bases left between them. The CDR3 spans 14 residues. Germline V gives CDR1 SGHTA, CDR2 FQGTGA. The CDR3 sequence is CASSMNRESYGYTF. The CDR3 DNA reads as TGTGCCAGCAGCATGAATAGGGAGTCCTATGGCTACACCTTC.

This clonotype was seen more than once but under ten times. V and J are TRBV12-3 or TRBV12-4 and TRBJ2-3; 9 positions match TRBD2. This CDR3 is 15 amino acids long. V dropped 8 bases and J dropped 2; count of bases not matched to a gene: 8. CDR3 in DNA: TGTGCCAGCGCCAATAGCGGGGGACCCACAGATACGCAGTATTTT. As protein: CASANSGGPTDTQYF.

The chain recombines TRBV20-1 with TRBJ2-3; TRBD1 aligns across 7 bases. The germline CDR1 and CDR2 sequences are DFQATT and SNEGSKA (reference sequence). Trimming at V came to 6 bases and at J to 6 bases, leaving 9 bases not matched to a gene. The CDR3 sequence is 13 residues long. The CDR3 region has the DNA TGCAGTGCCAGGGGGACGGAGTGGGATACGCAGTATTTT. This gives the protein CSARGTEWDTQYF.

This chain connects TRBV29-1 to TRBJ2-5; TRBD1 is a possible D gene (5 bases). The CDR3 has 17 amino acids. Germline V gene data show CDR1 as SQVTM and CDR2 as ANQGSEA. V was trimmed by 0 bases and J by 3 bases, leaving 20 bases between them. CDR3: CSVEDEVGVSFEETQYF. The CDR3 nucleotides read TGCAGCGTTGAAGACGAGGTAGGGGTTTCCTTCGAAGAGACCCAGTACTTC.

This chain joins TRBV20-1 and TRBJ1-6; D not certain. With 0 bases removed from V and 2 bases from J, the gap between germline ends came to 14 bases. CDR1 DFQATT and CDR2 SNEGSKA come from the germline V gene (reference sequence). The CDR3 is 17 residues long. The CDR3 DNA reads TGCAGTGCTAGAGATCCAGAACAGTTCCCCTATAATTCACCCCTCCACTTT. Its protein is CSARDPEQFPYNSPLHF.

The CDR3 sequence is CASSPGRPGEQYF. The CDR3 bases are TGTGCCAGCTCACCCGGGCGGCCTGGTGAGCAGTACTTC. The rearrangement uses TRBV18 and TRBJ2-7; the D is unclear. The CDR3 is 13 amino acids. Germline V gene lookup returns CDR1 KGHSH and CDR2 LQKENI. Trimming took off 3 bases at V and 7 bases at J, with 13 bases between the two ends.

The genes are TRBV11-1 and TRBJ2-3; 16 positions agree with TRBD2. The CDR3 covers 19 residues. The ends lost 5 bases at V and 7 bases at J; junction bases unmatched: 15. Germline CDR1 is SGHAT and CDR2 is FQDESV (reference sequence). The CDR3 region is CASSRGTSGGASRVNTQYF. CDR3 bases: TGTGCCAGCAGCCGCGGGACTAGCGGGGGGGCCAGTAGGGTGAATACGCAGTATTTT.

The chain recombines TRBV10-3 with TRBJ1-1; D is ambiguous. CDR1 and CDR2 from the germline V gene are ENHRY and SYGVKD. Trimming left V 4 bases short and J 1 base short, with 7 bases between. The CDR3 loop spans 13 amino acids. The CDR3 region is CAISATGNTEAFF. The CDR3 bases are TGTGCCATCAGTGCTACCGGGAACACTGAAGCTTTCTTT.

This clonotype was counted many times. The chain carries TRBV3-1 and TRBJ2-6; TRBD1 agrees at 7 bases. Trimming removed 2 bases from V and 2 bases from J; junction bases left unmatched: 0. Germline CDR1 LGHDT, CDR2 YNNKEL (reference sequence). CDR3 length equals 15 residues. The CDR3 DNA reads as TGTGCCAGCAGCCAACAGGGGGCTGGGGCCAACGTCCTGACTTTC. Encoded protein: CASSQQGAGANVLTF.

The genes are TRBV7-9 and TRBJ2-7; unclear D gene. Trimming removed 0 bases at V and 6 bases at J, with 9 bases between. Germline V gene lookup returns CDR1 SEHNR and CDR2 FQNEAQ (reference sequence). The CDR3 length is 13 residues. The CDR3 bases are TGTGCCAGCAGCTTAGCCAGAACCGGCGAGCAGTACTTC. Translated, it gives CASSLARTGEQYF. Looking up the rest from reference TRBV7-9 and TRBJ2-7 gives the full variable domain: DTGVSQNPRHKITKRGQNVTFRCDPISEHNRLYWYRQTLGQGPEFLTYFQNEAQLEKSRLLSDRFSAERPKGSFSTLEIQRTEQGDSAMYLCASSLARTGEQYFGPGTRLTVT.

The chain uses TRBV3-1 and TRBJ1-2; D is possibly TRBD1 (6 bases). The germline V gene encodes CDR1 LGHDT and CDR2 YNNKEL (reference sequence). The ends were cut back, 4 bases at V and 4 bases at J, with 13 bases in the middle. The CDR3 contains 14 residues. The CDR3 here is CASSPPDSLYGYTF. CDR3 nucleotide sequence: TGTGCCAGCAGCCCGCCGGACAGCCTCTATGGCTACACCTTC.

As to this clonotype: This may arise from a read error, as a much more abundant clone is one base away. The missing conserved phenylalanine or tryptophan at the end of this CDR3 makes a read error likely. V and J are TRBV7-9 and TRBJ1-1; D remains unclear. The CDR3 loop spans 16 amino acids. Trimming removed 2 bases from V and 1 base from J, with 14 bases in between. CDR1 is SEHNR, CDR2 FQNEAQ, per germline (reference sequence). In nucleotides, the CDR3 is TGTGCCAGCAGCTTACAAGCTCCGGGGAAGAACACTGAAGCTTTCCTT. This encodes CASSLQAPGKNTEAFL.

This clonotype showed up just a few times. The junction and the germline gene differ at one end; a read error may be behind it. The V gene is TRBV19, the J gene TRBJ1-2; D unclear. There are 11 residues in the CDR3. CDR1 LNHDA and CDR2 SQIVND come from the germline V gene (reference sequence). CDR3 in amino acids: CASRIDYGYTF. In DNA form, the CDR3 reads TGTGCCAGTAGGATAGATTATGGCTACACCTTC.

In its sample, this clonotype was seen many times. The DNA for the CDR3 is TGTGCCAGCTCACCATCAGGGTACCCTGAAGCTTTCTTT. Encoded protein: CASSPSGYPEAFF. The chain joins TRBV18 to TRBJ1-1, with D perhaps matching TRBD1 (5 bases). CDR3 length equals 13 residues. With 2 bases removed from V and 6 bases from J, the gap between germline ends came to 10 bases. The germline V gene encodes CDR1 KGHSH and CDR2 LQKENI. The full variable domain, with the rest looked up from reference TRBV18 and TRBJ1-1, is NAGVMQNPRHLVRRRGQEARLRCSPMKGHSHVYWYRQLPEEGLKFMVYLQKENIIDESGMPKERFSAEFPKEGPSILRIQQVVRGDSAAYFCASSPSGYPEAFFGQGTRLTVV.

The chain's CDR3 is CSVERGVGHTEAFF. For the CDR3, the DNA is TGCAGCGTTGAAAGAGGAGTAGGCCACACTGAAGCTTTCTTT. V is TRBV29-1 and J is TRBJ1-1, with D unresolved. Trimming removed 2 bases at V and 3 bases at J, with 13 bases between. Germline assignment: CDR1 SQVTM and CDR2 ANQGSEA. The CDR3 has 14 amino acids.